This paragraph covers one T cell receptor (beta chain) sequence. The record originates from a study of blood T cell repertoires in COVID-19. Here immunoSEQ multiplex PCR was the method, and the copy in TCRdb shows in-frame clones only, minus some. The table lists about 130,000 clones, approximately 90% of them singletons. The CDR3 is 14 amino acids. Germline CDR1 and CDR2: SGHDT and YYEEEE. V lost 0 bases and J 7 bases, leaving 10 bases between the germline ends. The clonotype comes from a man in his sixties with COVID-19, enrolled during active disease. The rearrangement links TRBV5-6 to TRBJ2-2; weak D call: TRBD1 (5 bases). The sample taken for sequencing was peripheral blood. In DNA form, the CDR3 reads TGTGCCAGCAGCTTGGCCGAAAGGGGCGGGGAGCTGTTTTTT. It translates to CASSLAERGGELFF.